This paragraph reports one T cell receptor (beta chain). Its antigen is as yet unknown. Per germline, CDR1 SGHDT and CDR2 YYEEEE. V dropped 2 bases and J dropped 4; count of bases not matched to a gene: 5. The CDR3 runs 14 residues. The data were obtained in a study of blood T cells in healthy people across ages. General study points: Bulk PBMC profiling left naive and antigen-experienced comparisons inconclusive. Per-million-T-cell TCR beta diversity fell roughly linearly with age.

Approximately 9 milliliters was the volume of peripheral blood drawn from each donor. Using a J-beta primer mix together with a sample-barcoded 5' primer, a second PCR was run for about 6 to 11 cycles. The template-switch adaptor, which had 12 random nucleotides, put a tag on each cDNA molecule. One entry per CDR3 protein results from TCRdb running MiXCR on the 5' RACE reads. The top ten hold 20% to 25% of the sample, which has approximately 1,700,000 distinct CDR3 sequences, more than 35% seen once. This receptor was obtained from a human donor in good health. The chain employs TRBV5-6 and TRBJ1-2, with 7 bases that match TRBD1. The sample consisted of blood. CDR3 amino acids: CASSFIGTAYGYTF. The CDR3 DNA reads as TGTGCCAGCAGCTTCATAGGGACAGCCTATGGCTACACCTTC.